This entry describes one TCR beta chain. Between the trimmed V and J ends, which lost 5 bases and 7 bases, there was a span of 6 bases. This CDR3 spans 10 amino acids. Germline loops: CDR1 DFQATT, CDR2 SNEGSKA (reference sequence). Recovery among Cohort 3 donors was established by two negative PCRs, clearance, or symptom resolution. Study processing details: Reference gene primers were amplified, and this amplification served to estimate nucleated cell counts. Method: immunoSEQ multiplex PCR; TCRdb's copy keeps in-frame clones and lacks some. V, J and clone size were drawn from that table, and D and trimming were deduced from the DNA. The repertoire holds around 390,000 clones, about 83% seen once, with approximately 10% in the top ten. This specimen belongs to a study of blood T cell repertoires in COVID-19. Study as a whole: PBMCs, B-cell-depleted T cells, or T cells were the source of the cDNA or gDNA that made up the material.

This chain joins TRBV20-1 and TRBJ2-1, with D tentatively TRBD2 (5 bases). The TCR originated in a woman between 45 and 65 years old who had recovered from COVID-19. The source material was PBMCs or T cells enriched from blood (not recorded which). CDR3 bases: TGCAGTGCTGCGGGTAATGAGCAGTTCTTC. Translating it yields CSAAGNEQFF.